The rows below give T cell receptor beta chains drawn from one sample of a study of naive and memory T cell subsets. One entry per CDR3 protein, called by TCRdb with MiXCR from the 5' RACE reads. The sample holds roughly 56,000 distinct CDR3 sequences, more than 7% seen once. These receptors all come from a male donor in good health. CDR3s include the opening cysteine and the closing phenylalanine or tryptophan. A D gene is named only where the DNA matches it firmly. For some rows the clone size is stated as once, few or many, or as a class when expanded; others skip it.

clone size	D gene	V gene	J gene	CDR3 protein	CDR3 DNA
-	TRBD2	TRBV20-1	TRBJ2-1	CSASPSGGSYNEQFF	TGCAGTGCTAGTCCTAGCGGGGGCTCGTACAATGAGCAGTTCTTC
few	-	TRBV6-6	TRBJ2-7	CASTIRDGYEQYF	TGTGCCAGCACCATCCGGGACGGGTACGAGCAGTACTTC
many	TRBD1	TRBV19	TRBJ1-2	CASSRTGPNYGYTF	TGTGCCAGTAGCAGGACAGGGCCTAACTATGGCTACACCTTC
-	TRBD1	TRBV4-2	TRBJ1-6	CASSPDRGQGVWSPLHF	TGTGCCAGCTCACCCGACAGGGGGCAAGGTGTTTGGTCACCCCTCCACTTT
-	-	TRBV5-4	TRBJ2-2	CASSLIRRNTGELFF	TGTGCCAGCAGCTTGATCAGGCGGAACACCGGGGAGCTGTTTTTT
many	TRBD1	TRBV6-5	TRBJ2-1	CASSETGGVHNEQFF	TGTGCCAGCAGTGAGACAGGGGGCGTACACAATGAGCAGTTCTTC
many	-	TRBV13	TRBJ2-3	CASSLMIFEGTDTQYF	TGTGCCAGCAGCTTAATGATATTTGAGGGCACAGATACGCAGTATTTT
-	TRBD2	TRBV14	TRBJ2-1	CASSQGTSGGDEQFF	TGTGCCAGCAGCCAGGGGACTAGCGGGGGCGATGAGCAGTTCTTC
few	-	TRBV19	TRBJ1-2	CASSIGRDYNYGYTF	TGTGCCAGTAGTATCGGGCGAGACTACAACTATGGCTACACCTTC
few	-	TRBV2	TRBJ2-2	CASLGAGELFF	TGTGCCAGCCTGGGGGCCGGGGAGCTGTTTTTT
-	-	TRBV11-2	TRBJ2-7	CASSSTGRTIDRPYEQYF	TGTGCCAGCAGCTCAACAGGCCGAACGATAGACAGACCCTACGAGCAGTACTTC
many	-	TRBV5-5	TRBJ1-4	CASSLVTGQGEKLFF	TGTGCCAGCAGCTTGGTAACCGGCCAGGGCGAAAAACTGTTTTTT
many	TRBD1	TRBV2	TRBJ1-5	CASSGQGAGQPQHF	TGTGCCAGCAGCGGACAGGGGGCTGGTCAGCCCCAGCATTTT
few	-	TRBV7-2	TRBJ2-7	CASSLELTSSYEQYF	TGTGCCAGCAGCTTAGAGCTCACTAGCTCCTACGAGCAGTACTTC
many	-	TRBV3-1	TRBJ2-2	CASSQSQGELFF	TGTGCCAGCAGTCAAAGCCAAGGGGAGCTGTTTTTT
few	TRBD1	TRBV19	TRBJ2-1	CASMWTGDYNEQFF	TGTGCCAGTATGTGGACAGGGGACTACAATGAGCAGTTCTTC
few	-	TRBV4-1	TRBJ1-2	CASSQDRADGYTF	TGCGCCAGCAGCCAAGATCGCGCAGATGGCTACACCTTC
many	-	TRBV2	TRBJ1-2	CASSEFSPTLNYGYTF	TGTGCCAGCAGTGAATTTTCCCCGACCCTTAACTATGGCTACACCTTC
-	TRBD2	TRBV9	TRBJ2-1	CASSVGKRETYNEQFF	TGTGCCAGCAGCGTAGGCAAGCGGGAGACTTACAATGAGCAGTTCTTC
many	-	TRBV11-2	TRBJ2-1	CASSSDMAGLSEQFF	TGTGCCAGCAGCTCAGACATGGCAGGGTTAAGTGAGCAGTTCTTC
-	-	TRBV6-1	TRBJ1-4	CASSEGGYATNEKLFF	TGTGCCAGCAGTGAAGGGGGTTATGCAACTAATGAAAAACTGTTTTTT
many	TRBD1	TRBV14	TRBJ1-1	CASSVQGRNTEAFF	TGTGCCAGCAGCGTACAGGGGCGGAACACTGAAGCTTTCTTT